This TCR beta chain is from a study of control samples from healthy donors and cancer patients. Repertoires were generated with immunoSEQ multiplex PCR, while TCRdb's copy carries only in-frame clones and drops some. The repertoire holds around 130,000 clones, with about 93% as singletons. This CDR3 comprises 18 residues. From germline, CDR1 is LGHNT and CDR2 FRNRAP. V shed 4 bases, J shed 0 bases, and the junction held 6 bases outside the gene matches. The chain is built from TRBV12-5 and TRBJ2-7, with 16 bases aligning to TRBD2. Input material: PBMCs. This receptor was obtained from a man aged 45 to 65 with head and neck cancer. CDR3 sequence reads: CASGSPGLAGGFSYEQYF. CDR3 DNA: TGTGCTAGTGGTTCGCCGGGACTAGCGGGGGGGTTCTCCTACGAGCAGTACTTC.